This T cell receptor beta chain was identified during a study of response to subunit inactivated influenza vaccine. About this clonotype itself: The antigen remains undetermined.

Study results and caveats: Each seasonal flu vaccination may recruit only limited new T cells, authors suggested.

MiXCR was run by TCRdb on the RT-PCR reads, yielding one entry per CDR3 protein. The sample has approximately 520,000 distinct CDR3 sequences, about 25% seen once; the top ten hold 1.5% to 2%. The CDR3 contains 19 residues. V lost 0 bases, J lost 5 bases, and 13 bases stayed unmatched. Per germline, CDR1 LGHNA and CDR2 YSLEER. The TCR was taken from a man aged 45-60 years who received an inactivated influenza vaccine. Specimen: CD4+ T cells sorted from PBMCs, collected 4 to 6 days after vaccination. The chain links TRBV4-3 to TRBJ2-2, with 9 bases aligning to TRBD2. CDR3 sequence reads: CASSQEGGTSPRGTGELFF. The CDR3 DNA follows: TGCGCCAGCAGCCAAGAAGGCGGGACTAGCCCCCGGGGAACCGGGGAGCTGTTTTTT.